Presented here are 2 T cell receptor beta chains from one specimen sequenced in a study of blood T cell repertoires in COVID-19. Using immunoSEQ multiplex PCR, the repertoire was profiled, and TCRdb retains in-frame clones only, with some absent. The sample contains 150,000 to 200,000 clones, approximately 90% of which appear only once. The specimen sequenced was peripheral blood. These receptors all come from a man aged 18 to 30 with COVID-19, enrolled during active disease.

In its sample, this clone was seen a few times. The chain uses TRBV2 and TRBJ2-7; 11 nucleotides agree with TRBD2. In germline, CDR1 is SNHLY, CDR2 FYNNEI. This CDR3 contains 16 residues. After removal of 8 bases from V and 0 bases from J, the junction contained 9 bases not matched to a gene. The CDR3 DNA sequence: TGTGCCAGCGTTGGTAGCGGGAGGGAAAGCTCCTACGAGCAGTACTTC. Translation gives CASVGSGRESSYEQYF.

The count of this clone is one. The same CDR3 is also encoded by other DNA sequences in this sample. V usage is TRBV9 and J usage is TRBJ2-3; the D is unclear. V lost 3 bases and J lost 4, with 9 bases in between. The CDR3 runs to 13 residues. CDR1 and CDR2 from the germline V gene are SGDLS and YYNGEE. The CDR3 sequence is CASSAGGADTQYF. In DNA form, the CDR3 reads TGTGCCAGCAGCGCCGGTGGAGCAGATACGCAGTATTTT.